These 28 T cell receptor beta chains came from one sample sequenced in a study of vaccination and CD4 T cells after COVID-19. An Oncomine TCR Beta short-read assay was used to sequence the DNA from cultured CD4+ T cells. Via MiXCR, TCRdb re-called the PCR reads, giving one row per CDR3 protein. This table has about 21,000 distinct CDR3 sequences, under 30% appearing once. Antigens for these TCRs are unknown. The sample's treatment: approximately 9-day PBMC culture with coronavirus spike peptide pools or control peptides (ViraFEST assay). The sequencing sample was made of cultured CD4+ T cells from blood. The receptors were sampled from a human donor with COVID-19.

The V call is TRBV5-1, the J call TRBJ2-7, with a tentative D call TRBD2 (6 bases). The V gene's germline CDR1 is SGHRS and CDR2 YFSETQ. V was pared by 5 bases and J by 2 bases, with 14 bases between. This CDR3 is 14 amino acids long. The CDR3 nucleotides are TGCGCCAGCAGAAGAAAGGAGGGACCCTACGAGCAGTACTTC. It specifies CASRRKEGPYEQYF. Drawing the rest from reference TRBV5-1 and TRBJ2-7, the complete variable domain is KAGVTQTPRYLIKTRGQQVTLSCSPISGHRSVSWYQQTPGQGLQFLFEYFSETQRNKGNFPGRFSGRQFSNSRSEMNVSTLELGDSALYLCASRRKEGPYEQYFGPGTRLTVT.

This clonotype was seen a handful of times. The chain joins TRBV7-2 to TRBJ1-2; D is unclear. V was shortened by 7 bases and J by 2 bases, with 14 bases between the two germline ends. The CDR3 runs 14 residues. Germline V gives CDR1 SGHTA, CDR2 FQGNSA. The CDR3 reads CASTNRAQNYGYTF. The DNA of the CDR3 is TGTGCCAGCACCAACCGAGCACAGAACTATGGCTACACCTTC.

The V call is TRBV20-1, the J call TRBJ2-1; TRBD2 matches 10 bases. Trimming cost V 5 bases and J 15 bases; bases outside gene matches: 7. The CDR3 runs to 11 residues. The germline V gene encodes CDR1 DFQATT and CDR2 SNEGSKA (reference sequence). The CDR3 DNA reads TGCAGTGCTTCTAGCGGGGGCGTTGGGTTCTTC. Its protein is CSASSGGVGFF.

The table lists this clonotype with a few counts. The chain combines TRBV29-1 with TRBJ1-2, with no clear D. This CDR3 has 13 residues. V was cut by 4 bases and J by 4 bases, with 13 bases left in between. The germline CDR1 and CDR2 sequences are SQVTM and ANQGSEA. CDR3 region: CSVGGPAGYGYTF. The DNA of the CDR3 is TGCAGCGTTGGAGGGCCCGCGGGCTATGGCTACACCTTC.

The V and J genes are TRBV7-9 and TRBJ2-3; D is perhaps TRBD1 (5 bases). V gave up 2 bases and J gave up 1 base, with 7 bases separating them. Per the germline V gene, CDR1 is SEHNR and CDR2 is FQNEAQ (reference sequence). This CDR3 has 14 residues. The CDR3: CASSLQGRTDTQYF. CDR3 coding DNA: TGTGCCAGCAGCTTACAGGGCCGCACAGATACGCAGTATTTT.

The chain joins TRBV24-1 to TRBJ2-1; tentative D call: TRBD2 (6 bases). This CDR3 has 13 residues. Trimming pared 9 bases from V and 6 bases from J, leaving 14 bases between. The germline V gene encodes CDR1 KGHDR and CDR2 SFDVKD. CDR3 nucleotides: TGTGCCACCCAGAGGGAGGTGAGCAATGAGCAGTTCTTC. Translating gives CATQREVSNEQFF.

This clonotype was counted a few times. The CDR3 is CASSDGDSGDTEAFF. The CDR3 nucleotides read TGTGCCAGCAGTGACGGGGACAGTGGGGACACTGAAGCTTTCTTT. J is TRBJ1-1 and V is TRBV27; 7 nucleotides agree with TRBD1. Germline values: CDR1 MNHEY, CDR2 SMNVEV (reference sequence). The ends lost 5 bases at V and 3 bases at J; junction bases unmatched: 9. The CDR3 totals 15 residues.

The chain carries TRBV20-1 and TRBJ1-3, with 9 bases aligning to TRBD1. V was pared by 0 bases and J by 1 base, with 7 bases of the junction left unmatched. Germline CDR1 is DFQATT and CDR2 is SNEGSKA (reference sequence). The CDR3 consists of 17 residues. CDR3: CSARDRTGTGSGNTIYF. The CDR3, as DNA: TGCAGTGCTAGAGACCGTACCGGGACAGGGTCTGGAAACACCATATATTTT.

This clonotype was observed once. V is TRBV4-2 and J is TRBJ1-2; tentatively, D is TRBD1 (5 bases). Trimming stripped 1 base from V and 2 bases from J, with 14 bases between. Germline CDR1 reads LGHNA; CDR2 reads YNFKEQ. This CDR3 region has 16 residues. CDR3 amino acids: CASSQVGGTGNYGYTF. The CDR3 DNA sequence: TGTGCCAGCAGCCAAGTAGGAGGGACGGGGAACTATGGCTACACCTTC.

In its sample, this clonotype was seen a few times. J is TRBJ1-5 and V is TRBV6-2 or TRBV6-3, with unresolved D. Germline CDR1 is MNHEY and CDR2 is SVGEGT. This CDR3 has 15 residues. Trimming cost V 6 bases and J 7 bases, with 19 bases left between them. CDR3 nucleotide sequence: TGTGCCAGCAGCCCCATTGAGGAGGGAATCCAGCCCCAGCATTTT. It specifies CASSPIEEGIQPQHF.

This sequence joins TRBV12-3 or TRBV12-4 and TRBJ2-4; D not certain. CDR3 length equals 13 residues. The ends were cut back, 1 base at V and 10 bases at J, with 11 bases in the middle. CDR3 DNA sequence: TGTGCCAGCAGTTTAGGAGATTTTGGTATTCAGTACTTC. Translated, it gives CASSLGDFGIQYF.

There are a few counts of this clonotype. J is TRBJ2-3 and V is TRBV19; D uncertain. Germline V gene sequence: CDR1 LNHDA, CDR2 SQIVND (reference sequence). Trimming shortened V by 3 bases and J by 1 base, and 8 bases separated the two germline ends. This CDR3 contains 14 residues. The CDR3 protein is CASSIMSGTDTQYF. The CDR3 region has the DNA TGTGCCAGTAGTATCATGTCAGGCACAGATACGCAGTATTTT.

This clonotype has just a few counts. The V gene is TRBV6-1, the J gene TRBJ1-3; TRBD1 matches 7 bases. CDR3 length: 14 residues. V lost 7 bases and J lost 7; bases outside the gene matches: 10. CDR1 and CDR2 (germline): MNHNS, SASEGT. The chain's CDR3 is CASNIGQARNTIYF. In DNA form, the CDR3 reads TGTGCCAGCAACATCGGACAGGCCAGGAACACCATATATTTT.

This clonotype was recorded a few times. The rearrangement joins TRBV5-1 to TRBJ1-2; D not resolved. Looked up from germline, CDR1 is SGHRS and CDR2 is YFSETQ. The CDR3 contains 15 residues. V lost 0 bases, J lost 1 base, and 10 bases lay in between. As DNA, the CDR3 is TGCGCCAGCAGCTTGGGCAGCGTTGGTAACTATGGCTACACCTTC. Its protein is CASSLGSVGNYGYTF.

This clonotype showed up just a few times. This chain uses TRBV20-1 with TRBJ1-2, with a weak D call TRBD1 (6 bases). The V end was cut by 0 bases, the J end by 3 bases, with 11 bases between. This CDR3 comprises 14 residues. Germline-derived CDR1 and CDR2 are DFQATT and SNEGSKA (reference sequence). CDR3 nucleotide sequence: TGCAGTGCTAGAGATTCCAGGGGCGACTATGGCTACACCTTC. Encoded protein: CSARDSRGDYGYTF.

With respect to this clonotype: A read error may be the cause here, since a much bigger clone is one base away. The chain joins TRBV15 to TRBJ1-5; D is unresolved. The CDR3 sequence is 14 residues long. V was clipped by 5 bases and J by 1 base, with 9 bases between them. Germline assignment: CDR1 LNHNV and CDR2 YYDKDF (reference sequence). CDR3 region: CATSAGSSNQPQHF. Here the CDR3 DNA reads TGTGCCACCAGCGCCGGGTCAAGCAATCAGCCCCAGCATTTT. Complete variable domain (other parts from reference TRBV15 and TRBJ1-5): DAMVIQNPRYQVTQFGKPVTLSCSQTLNHNVMYWYQQKSSQAPKLLFHYYDKDFNNEADTPDNFQSRRPNTSFCFLDIRSPGLGDTAMYLCATSAGSSNQPQHFGDGTRLSIL.

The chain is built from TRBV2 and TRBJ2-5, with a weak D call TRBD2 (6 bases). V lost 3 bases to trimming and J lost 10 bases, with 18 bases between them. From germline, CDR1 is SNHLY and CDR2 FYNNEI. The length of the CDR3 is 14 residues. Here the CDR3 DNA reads TGTGCCAGCAGTGACGGGACTCCAGGGTATTTCCAGTACTTC. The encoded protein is CASSDGTPGYFQYF.

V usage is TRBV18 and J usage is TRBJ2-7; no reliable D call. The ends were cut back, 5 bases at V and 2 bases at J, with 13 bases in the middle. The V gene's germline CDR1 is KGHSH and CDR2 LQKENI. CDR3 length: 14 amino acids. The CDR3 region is CASSREASAYEQYF. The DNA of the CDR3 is TGTGCCAGCTCAAGGGAAGCATCAGCCTACGAGCAGTACTTC.

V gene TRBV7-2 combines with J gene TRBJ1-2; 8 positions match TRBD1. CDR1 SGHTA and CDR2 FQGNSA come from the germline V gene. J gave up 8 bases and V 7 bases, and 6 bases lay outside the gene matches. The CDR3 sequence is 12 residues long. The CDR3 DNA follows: TGTGCCAGCACCCGACAGGGGATAGGCTACACCTTC. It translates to CASTRQGIGYTF. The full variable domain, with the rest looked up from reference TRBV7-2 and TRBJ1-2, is GAGVSQSPSNKVTEKGKDVELRCDPISGHTALYWYRQSLGQGLEFLIYFQGNSAPDKSGLPSDRFSAERTGGSVSTLTIQRTQQEDSAVYLCASTRQGIGYTFGSGTRLTVV.

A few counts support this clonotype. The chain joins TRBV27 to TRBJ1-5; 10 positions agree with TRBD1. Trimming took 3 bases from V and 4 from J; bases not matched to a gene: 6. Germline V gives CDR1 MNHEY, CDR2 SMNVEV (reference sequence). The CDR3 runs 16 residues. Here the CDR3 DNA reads TGTGCCAGCAGTTTTTGGACAGGGGGTCAGAATCAGCCCCAGCATTTT. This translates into CASSFWTGGQNQPQHF.

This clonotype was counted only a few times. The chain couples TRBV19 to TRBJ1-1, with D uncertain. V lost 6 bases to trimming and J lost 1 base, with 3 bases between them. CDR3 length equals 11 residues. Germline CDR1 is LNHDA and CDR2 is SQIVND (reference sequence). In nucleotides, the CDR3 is TGTGCCAGTAGACAGAACACTGAAGCTTTCTTT. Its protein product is CASRQNTEAFF.

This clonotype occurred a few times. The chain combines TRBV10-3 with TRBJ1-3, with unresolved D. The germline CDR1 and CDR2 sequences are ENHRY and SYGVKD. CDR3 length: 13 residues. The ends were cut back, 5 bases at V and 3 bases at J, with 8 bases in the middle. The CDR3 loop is CAISLGIGNTIYF. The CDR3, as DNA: TGTGCCATCAGTCTGGGTATTGGAAACACCATATATTTT.

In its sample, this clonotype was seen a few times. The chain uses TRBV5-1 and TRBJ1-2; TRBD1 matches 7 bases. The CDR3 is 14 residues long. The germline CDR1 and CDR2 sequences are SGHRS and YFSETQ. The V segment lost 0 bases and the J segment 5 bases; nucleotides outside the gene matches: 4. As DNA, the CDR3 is TGCGCCAGCAGCTTGGGCAGGGGGGCATATGGCTACACCTTC. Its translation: CASSLGRGAYGYTF.

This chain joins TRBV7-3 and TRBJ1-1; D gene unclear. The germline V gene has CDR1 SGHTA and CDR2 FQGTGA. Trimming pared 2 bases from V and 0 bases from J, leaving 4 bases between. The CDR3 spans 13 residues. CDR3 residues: CASSLGMNTEAFF. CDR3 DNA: TGTGCCAGCAGCTTAGGGATGAACACTGAAGCTTTCTTT.

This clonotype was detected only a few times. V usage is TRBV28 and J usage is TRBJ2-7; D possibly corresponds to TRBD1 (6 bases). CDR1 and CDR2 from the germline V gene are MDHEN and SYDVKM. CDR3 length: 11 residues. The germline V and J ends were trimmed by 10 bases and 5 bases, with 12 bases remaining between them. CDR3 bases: TGTGCCACATCAAACAGGGACGAGCAGTACTTC. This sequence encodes CATSNRDEQYF.

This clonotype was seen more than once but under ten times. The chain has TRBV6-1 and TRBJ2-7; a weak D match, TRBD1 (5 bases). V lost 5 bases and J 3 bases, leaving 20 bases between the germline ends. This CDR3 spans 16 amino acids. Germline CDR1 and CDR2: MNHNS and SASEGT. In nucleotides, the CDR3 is TGTGCCAGCAGTCCTCTGGGTAGGGGAAGGGTCTACGAGCAGTACTTC. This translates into CASSPLGRGRVYEQYF.

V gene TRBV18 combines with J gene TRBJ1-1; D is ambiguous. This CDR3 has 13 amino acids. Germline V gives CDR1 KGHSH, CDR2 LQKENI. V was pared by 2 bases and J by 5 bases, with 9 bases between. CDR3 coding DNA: TGTGCCAGCTCACCAGACCGGAGGACTGAAGCTTTCTTT. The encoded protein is CASSPDRRTEAFF. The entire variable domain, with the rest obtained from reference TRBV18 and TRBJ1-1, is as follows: NAGVMQNPRHLVRRRGQEARLRCSPMKGHSHVYWYRQLPEEGLKFMVYLQKENIIDESGMPKERFSAEFPKEGPSILRIQQVVRGDSAAYFCASSPDRRTEAFFGQGTRLTVV.

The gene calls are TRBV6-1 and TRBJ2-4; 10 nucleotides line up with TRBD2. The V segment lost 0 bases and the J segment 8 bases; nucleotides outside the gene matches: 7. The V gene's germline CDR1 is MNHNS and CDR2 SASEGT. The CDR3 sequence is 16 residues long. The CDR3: CASSEAISSGRYIQYF. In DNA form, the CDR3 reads TGTGCCAGCAGTGAAGCGATCTCTAGCGGGAGATACATTCAGTACTTC.